This T cell receptor beta chain was identified during a study of cytomegalovirus exposure and HLA in healthy donors. General study points: Presence/absence analyses rested on an assumption that sequencing depth was roughly uniform across donors.

With V trimmed by 4 bases and J by 1 base, 6 bases remained unmatched. CDR1 is SGHRS, CDR2 YFSETQ, per germline. The CDR3 has 15 residues. With respect to this clone: Its target is not known.

The PCR employed 60 Vbeta primers together with 13 Jbeta primers. Libraries were prepared by immunoSEQ multiplex PCR; TCRdb keeps only in-frame clonotypes and omits some of them. The data contain fewer than 200,000 clones, 65% to 85% of them singletons. The sample consisted of PBMCs. The clonotype was recovered from a woman in her fifties or sixties in good health and CMV-seropositive. V usage is TRBV5-1 and J usage is TRBJ2-3; 7 bases match TRBD1. In DNA form, the CDR3 reads TGCGCCAGCAGCCGTGACGACAGGGGCACAGATACGCAGTATTTT. The encoded protein is CASSRDDRGTDTQYF.